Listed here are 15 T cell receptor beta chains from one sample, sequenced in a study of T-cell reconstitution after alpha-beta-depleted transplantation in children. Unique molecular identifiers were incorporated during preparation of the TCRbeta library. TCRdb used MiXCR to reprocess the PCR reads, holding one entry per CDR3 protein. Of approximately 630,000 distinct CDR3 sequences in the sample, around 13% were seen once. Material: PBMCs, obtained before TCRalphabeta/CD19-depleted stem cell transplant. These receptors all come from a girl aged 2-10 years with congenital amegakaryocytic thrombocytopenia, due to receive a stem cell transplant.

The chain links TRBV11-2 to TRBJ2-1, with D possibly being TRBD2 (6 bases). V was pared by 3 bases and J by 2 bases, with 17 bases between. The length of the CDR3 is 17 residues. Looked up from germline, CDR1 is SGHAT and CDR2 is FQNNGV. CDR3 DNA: TGTGCCAGCAGCTTGGGGCGGAGGGGCCCGACCTACAATGAGCAGTTCTTC. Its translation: CASSLGRRGPTYNEQFF.

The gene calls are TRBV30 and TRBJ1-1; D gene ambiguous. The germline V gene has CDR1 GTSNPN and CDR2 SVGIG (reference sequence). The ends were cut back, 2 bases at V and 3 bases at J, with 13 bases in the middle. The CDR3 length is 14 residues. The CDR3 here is CAWSLWPLDTEAFF. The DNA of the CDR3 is TGTGCCTGGAGTCTGTGGCCGCTCGACACTGAAGCTTTCTTT.

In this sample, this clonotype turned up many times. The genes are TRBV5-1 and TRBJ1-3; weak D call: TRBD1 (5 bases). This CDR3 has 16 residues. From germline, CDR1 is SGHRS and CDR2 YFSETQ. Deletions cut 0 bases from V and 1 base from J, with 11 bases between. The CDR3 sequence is CASSLVTGLSGNTIYF. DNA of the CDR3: TGCGCCAGCAGCTTGGTAACGGGGCTGTCTGGAAACACCATATATTTT.

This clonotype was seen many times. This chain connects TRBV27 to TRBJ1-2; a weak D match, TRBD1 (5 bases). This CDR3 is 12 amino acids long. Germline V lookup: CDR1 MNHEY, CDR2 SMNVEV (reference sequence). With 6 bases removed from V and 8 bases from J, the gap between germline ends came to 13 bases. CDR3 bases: TGTGCCAGCAGCCCACTGGGGGTCGGCTACACCTTC. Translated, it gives CASSPLGVGYTF.

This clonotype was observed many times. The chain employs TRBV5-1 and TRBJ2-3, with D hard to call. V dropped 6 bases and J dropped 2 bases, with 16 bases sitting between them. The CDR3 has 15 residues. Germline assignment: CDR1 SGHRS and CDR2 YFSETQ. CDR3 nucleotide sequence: TGCGCCAGCATGTCGGCAGTCTCGTTCACAGATACGCAGTATTTT. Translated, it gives CASMSAVSFTDTQYF.

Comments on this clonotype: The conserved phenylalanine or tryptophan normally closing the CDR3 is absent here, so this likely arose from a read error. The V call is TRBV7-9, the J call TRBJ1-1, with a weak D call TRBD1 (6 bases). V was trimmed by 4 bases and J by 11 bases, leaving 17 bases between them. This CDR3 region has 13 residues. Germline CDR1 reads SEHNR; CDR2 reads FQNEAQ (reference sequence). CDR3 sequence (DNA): TGTGCCAGCAGCTCAACAGCAGGGGTTGTGGCTTTCCTT. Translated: CASSSTAGVVAFL.

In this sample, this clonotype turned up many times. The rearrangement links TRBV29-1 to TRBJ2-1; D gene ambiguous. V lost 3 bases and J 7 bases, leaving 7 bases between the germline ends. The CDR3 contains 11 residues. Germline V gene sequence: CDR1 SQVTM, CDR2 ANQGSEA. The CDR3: CSVDRRNEQFF. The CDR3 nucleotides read TGCAGCGTTGATAGGCGAAATGAGCAGTTCTTC.

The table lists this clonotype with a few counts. The CDR3, as DNA: TGTGCCAGCACCCAACGGGAGGTCCACAACAATGAGCAGTTCTTC. It translates to CASTQREVHNNEQFF. The chain recombines TRBV12-3 or TRBV12-4 with TRBJ2-1; 7 bases are shared with TRBD2. The CDR3 extends over 15 amino acids. V was clipped by 7 bases and J by 5 bases; unmatched bases: 11.

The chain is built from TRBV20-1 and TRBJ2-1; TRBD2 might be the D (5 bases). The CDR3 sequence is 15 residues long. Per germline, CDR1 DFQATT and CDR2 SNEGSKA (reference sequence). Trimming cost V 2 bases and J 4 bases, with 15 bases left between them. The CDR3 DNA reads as TGCAGTGCTAGAAAGGTCGCGGGTCTATACAATGAGCAGTTCTTC. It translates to CSARKVAGLYNEQFF.

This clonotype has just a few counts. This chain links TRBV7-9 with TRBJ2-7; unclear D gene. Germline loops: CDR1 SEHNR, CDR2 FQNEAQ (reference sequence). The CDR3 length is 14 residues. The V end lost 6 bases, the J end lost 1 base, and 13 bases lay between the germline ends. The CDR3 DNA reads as TGTGCCAGCAGTGTAGAGTTTGGGTCCTACGAGCAGTACTTC. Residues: CASSVEFGSYEQYF.

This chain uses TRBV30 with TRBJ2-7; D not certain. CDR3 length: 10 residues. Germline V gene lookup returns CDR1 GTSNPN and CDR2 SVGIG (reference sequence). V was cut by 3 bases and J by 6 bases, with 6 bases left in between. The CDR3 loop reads CAWSLSEQYF. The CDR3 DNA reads TGTGCCTGGAGCTTGTCCGAGCAGTACTTC. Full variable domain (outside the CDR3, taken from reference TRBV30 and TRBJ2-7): SQTIHQWPATLVQPVGSPLSLECTVEGTSNPNLYWYRQAAGRGLQLLFYSVGIGQISSEVPQNLSASRPQDRQFILSSKKLLLSDSGFYLCAWSLSEQYFGPGTRLTVT.

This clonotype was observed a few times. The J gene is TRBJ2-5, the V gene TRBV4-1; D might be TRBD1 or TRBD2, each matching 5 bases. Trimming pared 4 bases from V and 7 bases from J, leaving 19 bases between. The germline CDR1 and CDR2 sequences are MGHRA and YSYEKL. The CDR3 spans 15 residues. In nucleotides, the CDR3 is TGCGCCAGCAGCCCGGTTGGGACCTCTGGTTGGACCCAGTACTTC. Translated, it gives CASSPVGTSGWTQYF.

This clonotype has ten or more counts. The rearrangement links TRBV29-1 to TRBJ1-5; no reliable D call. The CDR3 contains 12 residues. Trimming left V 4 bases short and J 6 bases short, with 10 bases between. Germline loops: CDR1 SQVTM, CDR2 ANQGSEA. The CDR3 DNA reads TGCAGCGTTGGAGAGGGTCCTCAGCCCCAGCATTTT. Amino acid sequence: CSVGEGPQPQHF. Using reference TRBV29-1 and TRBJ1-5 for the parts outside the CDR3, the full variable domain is SAVISQKPSRDICQRGTSLTIQCQVDSQVTMMFWYRQQPGQSLTLIATANQGSEATYESGFVIDKFPISRPNLTFSTLTVSNMSPEDSSIYLCSVGEGPQPQHFGDGTRLSIL.

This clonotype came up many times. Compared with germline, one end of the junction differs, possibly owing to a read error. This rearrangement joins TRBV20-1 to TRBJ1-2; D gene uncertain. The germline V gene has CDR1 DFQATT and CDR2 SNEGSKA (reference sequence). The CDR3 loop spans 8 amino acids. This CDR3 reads CSANSVAF. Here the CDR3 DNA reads TGCAGTGCTAACAGCGTGGCCTTC.

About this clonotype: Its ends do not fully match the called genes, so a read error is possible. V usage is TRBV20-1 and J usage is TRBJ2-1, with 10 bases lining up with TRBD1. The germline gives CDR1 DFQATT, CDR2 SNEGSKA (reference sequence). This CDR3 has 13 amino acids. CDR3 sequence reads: CSADFRGQGWGVF. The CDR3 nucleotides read TGCAGTGCGGACTTCCGGGGACAGGGGTGGGGGGTTTTC.